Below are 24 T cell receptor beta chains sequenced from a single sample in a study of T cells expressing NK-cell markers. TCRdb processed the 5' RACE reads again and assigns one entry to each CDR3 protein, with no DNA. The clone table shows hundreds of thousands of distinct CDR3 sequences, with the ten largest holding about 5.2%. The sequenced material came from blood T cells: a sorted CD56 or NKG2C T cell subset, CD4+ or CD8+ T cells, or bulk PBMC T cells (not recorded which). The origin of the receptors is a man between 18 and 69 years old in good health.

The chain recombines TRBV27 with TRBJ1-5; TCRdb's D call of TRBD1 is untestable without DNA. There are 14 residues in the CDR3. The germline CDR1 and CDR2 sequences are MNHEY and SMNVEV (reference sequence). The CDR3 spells CASSLDRINQPQHF.

The CDR3 sequence: CASSPTPDAPQHF. The genes are TRBV3-1 and TRBJ1-5. The CDR3 contains 13 residues. Per the germline V gene, CDR1 is LGHDT and CDR2 is YNNKEL (reference sequence).

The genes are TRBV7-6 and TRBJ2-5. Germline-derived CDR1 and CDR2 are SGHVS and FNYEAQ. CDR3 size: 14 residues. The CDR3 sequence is CASSQLTLRETQYF.

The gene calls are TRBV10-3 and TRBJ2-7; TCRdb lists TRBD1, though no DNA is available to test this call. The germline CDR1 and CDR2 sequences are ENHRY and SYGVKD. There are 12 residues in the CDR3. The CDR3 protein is CAISESLGQQYF.

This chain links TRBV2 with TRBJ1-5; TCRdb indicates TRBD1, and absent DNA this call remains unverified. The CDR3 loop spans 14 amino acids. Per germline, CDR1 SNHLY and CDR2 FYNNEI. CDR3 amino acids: CASRDRWGGQPQHF. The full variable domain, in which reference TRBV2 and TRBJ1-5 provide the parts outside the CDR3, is EPEVTQTPSHQVTQMGQEVILRCVPISNHLYFYWYRQILGQKVEFLVSFYNNEISEKSEIFDDQFSVERPDGSNFTLKIRSTKLEDSAMYFCASRDRWGGQPQHFGDGTRLSIL.

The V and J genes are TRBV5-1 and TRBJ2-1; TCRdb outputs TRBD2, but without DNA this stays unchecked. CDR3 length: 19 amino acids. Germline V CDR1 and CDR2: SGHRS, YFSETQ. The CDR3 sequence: CASSPGLAGGPSSYNEQFF.

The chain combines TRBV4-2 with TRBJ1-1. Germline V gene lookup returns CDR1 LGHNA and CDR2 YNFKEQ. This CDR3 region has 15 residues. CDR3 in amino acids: CASSQQSSGNTEAFF.

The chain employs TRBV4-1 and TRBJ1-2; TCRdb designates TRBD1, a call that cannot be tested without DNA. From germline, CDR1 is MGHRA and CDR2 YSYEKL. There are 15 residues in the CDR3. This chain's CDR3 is CASSQSPGGDYGYTF.

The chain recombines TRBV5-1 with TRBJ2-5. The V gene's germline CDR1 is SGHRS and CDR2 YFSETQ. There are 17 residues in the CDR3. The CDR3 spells CASSLAKTLLNQETQYF.

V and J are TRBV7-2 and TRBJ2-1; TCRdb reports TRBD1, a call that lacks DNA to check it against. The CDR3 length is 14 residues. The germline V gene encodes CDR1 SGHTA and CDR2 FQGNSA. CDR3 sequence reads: CASSTRQGKIEQFF. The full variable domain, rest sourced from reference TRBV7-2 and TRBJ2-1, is GAGVSQSPSNKVTEKGKDVELRCDPISGHTALYWYRQSLGQGLEFLIYFQGNSAPDKSGLPSDRFSAERTGGSVSTLTIQRTQQEDSAVYLCASSTRQGKIEQFFGPGTRLTVL.

The chain's CDR3 is CSARDLPKGVEKLFF. The J gene is TRBJ1-4, the V gene TRBV20-1. This CDR3 comprises 15 residues. Per the germline V gene, CDR1 is DFQATT and CDR2 is SNEGSKA (reference sequence).

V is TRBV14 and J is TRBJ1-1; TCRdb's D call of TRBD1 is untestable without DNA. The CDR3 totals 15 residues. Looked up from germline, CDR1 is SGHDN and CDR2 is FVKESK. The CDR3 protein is CASSQAMGGRTEAFF. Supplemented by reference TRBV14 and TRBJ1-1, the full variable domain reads EAGVTQFPSHSVIEKGQTVTLRCDPISGHDNLYWYRRVMGKEIKFLLHFVKESKQDESGMPNNRFLAERTGGTYSTLKVQPAELEDSGVYFCASSQAMGGRTEAFFGQGTRLTVV.

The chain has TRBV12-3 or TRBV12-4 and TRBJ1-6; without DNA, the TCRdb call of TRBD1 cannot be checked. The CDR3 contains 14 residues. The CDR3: CASSPGTWGSPLHF.

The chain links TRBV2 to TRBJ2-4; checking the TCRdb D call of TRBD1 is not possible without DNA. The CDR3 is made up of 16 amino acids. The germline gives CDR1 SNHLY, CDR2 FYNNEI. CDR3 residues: CASSRNGGGAKNIQYF.

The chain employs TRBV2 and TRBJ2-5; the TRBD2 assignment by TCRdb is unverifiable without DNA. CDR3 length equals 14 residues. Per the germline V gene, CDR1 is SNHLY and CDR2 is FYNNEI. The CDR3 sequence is CASSEGAVKETQYF.

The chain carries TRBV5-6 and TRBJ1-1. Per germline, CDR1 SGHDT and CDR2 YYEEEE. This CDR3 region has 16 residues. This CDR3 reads CASSFRSSPTNTEAFF.

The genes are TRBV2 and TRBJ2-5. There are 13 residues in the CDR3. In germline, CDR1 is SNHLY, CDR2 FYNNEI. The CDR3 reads CASSGTMGEAQYF.

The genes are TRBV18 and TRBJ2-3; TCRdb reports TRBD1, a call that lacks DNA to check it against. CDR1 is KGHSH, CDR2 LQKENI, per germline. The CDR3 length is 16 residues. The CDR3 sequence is CASSPQDRGLPDTQYF. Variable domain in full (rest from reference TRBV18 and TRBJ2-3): NAGVMQNPRHLVRRRGQEARLRCSPMKGHSHVYWYRQLPEEGLKFMVYLQKENIIDESGMPKERFSAEFPKEGPSILRIQQVVRGDSAAYFCASSPQDRGLPDTQYFGPGTRLTVL.

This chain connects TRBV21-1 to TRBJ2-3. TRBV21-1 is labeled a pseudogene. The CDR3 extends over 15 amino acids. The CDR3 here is CARPMLAEQRDTQYF.

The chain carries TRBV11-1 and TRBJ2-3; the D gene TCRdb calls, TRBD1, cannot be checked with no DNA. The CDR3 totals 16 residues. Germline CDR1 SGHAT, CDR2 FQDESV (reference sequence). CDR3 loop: CASSKDRGGLGDTQYF.

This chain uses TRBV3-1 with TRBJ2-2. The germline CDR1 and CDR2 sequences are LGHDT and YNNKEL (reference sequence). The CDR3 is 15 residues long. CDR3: CASSPTQGNTGELFF. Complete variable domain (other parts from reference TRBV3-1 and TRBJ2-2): DTAVSQTPKYLVTQMGNDKSIKCEQNLGHDTMYWYKQDSKKFLKIMFSYNNKELIINETVPNRFSPKSPDKAHLNLHINSLELGDSAVYFCASSPTQGNTGELFFGEGSRLTVL.

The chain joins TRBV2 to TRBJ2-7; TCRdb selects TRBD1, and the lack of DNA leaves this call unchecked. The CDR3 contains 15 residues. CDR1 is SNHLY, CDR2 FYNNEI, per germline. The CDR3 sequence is CASSVVWTGDHEQYF.

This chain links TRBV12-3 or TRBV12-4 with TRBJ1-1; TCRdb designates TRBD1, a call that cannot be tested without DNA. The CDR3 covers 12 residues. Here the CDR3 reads CASSFGGEGAFF.

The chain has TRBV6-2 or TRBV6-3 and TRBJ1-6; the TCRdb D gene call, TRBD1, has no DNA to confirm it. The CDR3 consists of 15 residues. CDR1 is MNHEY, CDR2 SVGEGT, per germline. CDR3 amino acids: CASSTGQGGNSPLHF.